The 17 T cell receptor beta chains given below trace back to one sample, sequenced in a study of kidney transplant recipient with SARS-CoV-2 infection. A single record per CDR3 protein comes from TCRdb applying MiXCR to the reads. The table shows about 240,000 distinct CDR3 sequences, with 29% occurring only once. Here the sequenced sample was a blood sample, taken at baseline and on day 111 from a kidney transplant recipient. These receptors were obtained from a male patient aged 30 to 39 who had COVID-19 and was a kidney transplant recipient. Among the T cells, some may be from the graft donor.

This clonotype was seen just once. This may come from a read error, since a much larger clone is one base off. The chain joins TRBV3-1 to TRBJ1-4, with 7 bases identical to TRBD1. This CDR3 has 13 residues. Trimming removed 6 bases from V and 8 bases from J; junction bases left unmatched: 6. Germline CDR1 LGHDT, CDR2 YNNKEL (reference sequence). The CDR3 sequence is CASSDRAGEKLFF. In DNA form, the CDR3 reads TGTGCCAGCAGTGACAGGGCAGGGGAAAAACTGTTTTTT.

Regarding this clonotype: A read error may be the cause here, since a much bigger clone is one base away. J is TRBJ2-5 and V is TRBV27, with a tentative D call TRBD2 (5 bases). The CDR3 loop spans 16 amino acids. CDR1 is MNHEY and CDR2 is SMNVEV in the germline V gene (reference sequence). The CDR3 DNA reads TGTACCAGCAGTTTACACAGAAACTTCCCGGGGGAGACCCAGTACTTC. It is translated as CTSSLHRNFPGETQYF.

The chain carries TRBV21-1 and TRBJ2-3. TRBV21-1 is flagged as a pseudogene. The CDR3 has 17 amino acids. This CDR3 is CASSTQLATVMQDTQYF. The CDR3, as DNA: TGTGCCAGCAGCACTCAGTTAGCTACAGTCATGCAAGATACGCAGTATTTT.

Many counts were recorded for this clonotype. The chain is built from TRBV6-6 and TRBJ1-2; 8 nucleotides align to TRBD1. The CDR3 spans 13 residues. Germline CDR1 reads MNHNY; CDR2 reads SVGAGI (reference sequence). V shed 6 bases, J shed 8 bases, and the junction held 8 bases outside the gene matches. CDR3 in amino acids: CASRSGGEKGYTF. The CDR3 coding sequence is TGTGCCAGCAGGTCAGGGGGCGAAAAGGGCTACACCTTC.

This clonotype was counted at least ten times. V usage is TRBV6-5 and J usage is TRBJ2-7; D is perhaps TRBD1 (5 bases). This CDR3 spans 12 amino acids. Germline V gene data show CDR1 as MNHEY and CDR2 as SVGAGI. The V and J ends lost 7 bases and 4 bases respectively, with 11 bases between them. Written as DNA, the CDR3 is TGTGCCAGCAAACAGGAGCCATACGAGCAGTACTTC. It codes for CASKQEPYEQYF.

On this clonotype: An end of the junction does not agree with germline; a read error may underlie this. CDR3 in amino acids: CASGDIVNTEAFF. The CDR3 DNA is TGCGCCAGCGGGGACATCGTGAACACGGAAGCTTTCTTT. The chain carries TRBV5-1 and TRBJ1-1, with D perhaps matching TRBD1 (6 bases). The CDR3 is 13 residues long. Germline V gene lookup returns CDR1 SGHRS and CDR2 YFSETQ.

This chain joins TRBV5-4 and TRBJ2-5; no firm D call. CDR1 is SGHNT, CDR2 YYREEE, per germline (reference sequence). CDR3 size: 15 residues. The germline V and J ends were trimmed by 0 bases and 1 base, with 10 bases remaining between them. DNA for the CDR3: TGTGCCAGCAGCTTGGCCGGTAAGACCCAAGAGACCCAGTACTTC. This translates into CASSLAGKTQETQYF.

There are many counts of this clonotype. The rearrangement uses TRBV12-3 or TRBV12-4 and TRBJ2-4; D gene ambiguous. V lost 3 bases and J lost 0, with 12 bases in between. This CDR3 is 16 amino acids long. The CDR3 DNA sequence: TGTGCCAGCAGTTTCCGCCGAGGCTTAGCCAAAAACATTCAGTACTTC. It is translated as CASSFRRGLAKNIQYF.

As to this clonotype: A much larger clone is a single base away; this may be a read error. The CDR3 coding sequence is TGTACCAGCAGGGTACAGGGGTTGAACACTGAAGCTTTCTTT. As protein: CTSRVQGLNTEAFF. The chain joins TRBV6-5 to TRBJ1-1; 7 nucleotides agree with TRBD1. The germline gives CDR1 MNHEY, CDR2 SVGAGI. The CDR3 length is 14 residues.

About this clonotype: A read error may explain this, as a much larger clone is one base away. No conserved phenylalanine or tryptophan ends this CDR3, so it is likely a read error. The V gene is TRBV18, the J gene TRBJ2-7; tentatively, D is TRBD2 (6 bases). CDR3 length: 15 amino acids. V lost 6 bases, J lost 5 bases, and 20 bases lay in between. Germline CDR1 KGHSH, CDR2 LQKENI. The CDR3, as DNA: TGTGCCAGCTCTCTCCGGGAGATATCCGTCAACGAGCAGTACTCC. Its translation: CASSLREISVNEQYS.

Ten or more counts support this clonotype. This chain uses TRBV3-1 with TRBJ1-1; 7 bases are shared with TRBD1. The V gene's germline CDR1 is LGHDT and CDR2 YNNKEL (reference sequence). Trimming at V came to 0 bases and at J to 0 bases, leaving 7 bases not matched to a gene. CDR3 length equals 17 residues. The CDR3 DNA sequence: TGTGCCAGCAGCCAAGATATCGGGACAGACATGAACACTGAAGCTTTCTTT. Translated: CASSQDIGTDMNTEAFF. Full variable domain (rest looked up from reference TRBV3-1 and TRBJ1-1): DTAVSQTPKYLVTQMGNDKSIKCEQNLGHDTMYWYKQDSKKFLKIMFSYNNKELIINETVPNRFSPKSPDKAHLNLHINSLELGDSAVYFCASSQDIGTDMNTEAFFGQGTRLTVV.

This clonotype was seen ten or more times. V usage is TRBV2 and J usage is TRBJ2-7, with 9 bases fitting TRBD1. This CDR3 is 15 amino acids long. Looked up from germline, CDR1 is SNHLY and CDR2 is FYNNEI. Trimming at V came to 7 bases and at J to 3 bases, leaving 10 bases not matched to a gene. The CDR3 is CASIRTGDIGYEQYF. CDR3 coding DNA: TGTGCCAGCATCAGGACAGGGGATATCGGCTACGAGCAGTACTTC. Using reference TRBV2 and TRBJ2-7 for the parts outside the CDR3, the full variable domain is EPEVTQTPSHQVTQMGQEVILRCVPISNHLYFYWYRQILGQKVEFLVSFYNNEISEKSEIFDDQFSVERPDGSNFTLKIRSTKLEDSAMYFCASIRTGDIGYEQYFGPGTRLTVT.

In its sample, this clonotype was seen many times. The chain couples TRBV5-1 to TRBJ2-5; D is perhaps TRBD2 (7 bases). The germline V gene has CDR1 SGHRS and CDR2 YFSETQ. The CDR3 runs 15 residues. V dropped 0 bases and J dropped 5 bases, with 14 bases sitting between them. The CDR3 spells CASSLARGARETQYF. CDR3 DNA: TGCGCCAGCAGCTTGGCACGGGGGGCGAGGGAGACCCAGTACTTC.

This clonotype was detected ten times or more. The rearrangement joins TRBV7-6 to TRBJ1-2; D remains ambiguous. The CDR3 is made up of 13 amino acids. Between the trimmed V and J ends, which lost 1 base and 6 bases, there was a span of 9 bases. The V gene's germline CDR1 is SGHVS and CDR2 FNYEAQ. DNA for the CDR3: TGTGCCAGCAGCTTAGGGCAGCATGATGGCTACACCTTC. Encoded protein: CASSLGQHDGYTF.

About this clonotype itself: A much more abundant neighbour one base away suggests this may be a read error. This chain links TRBV6-4 with TRBJ1-4, with D tentatively TRBD1 (5 bases). Looked up from germline, CDR1 is MRHNA and CDR2 is SNTAGT. The CDR3 length is 18 residues. CDR3 amino acids: CASSNRTKMIATSEKLFF. In DNA form, the CDR3 reads TGTGCCAGCAGTAACCGGACAAAAATGATTGCAACTAGTGAAAAACTGTTTTTT.

This clonotype was observed many times. This chain links TRBV18 with TRBJ2-7; the D gene is possibly TRBD1 (6 bases). Germline lookup yields CDR1 KGHSH and CDR2 LQKENI. Trimming took 4 bases from V and 0 from J, leaving 10 bases between them. CDR3 length: 14 residues. CDR3: CASSHGDISYEQYF. The CDR3 nucleotides are TGTGCCAGCTCACACGGGGACATCTCCTACGAGCAGTACTTC.

This clonotype was recorded many times. The chain is built from TRBV6-1 and TRBJ1-2; D is perhaps TRBD1 (5 bases). V was pared by 4 bases and J by 4 bases, with 22 bases between. This CDR3 has 17 residues. Per germline, CDR1 MNHNS and CDR2 SASEGT. Here the CDR3 DNA reads TGTGCCAGCAGTGGGCGAGGGGAATGTAGAAAGACCTATGGCTACACCTTC. This translates into CASSGRGECRKTYGYTF.